A selection of T cell receptor beta chains follows, all from one sample in a study of immune evolution from preneoplasia to lung adenocarcinoma. The repertoire was sequenced with immunoSEQ multiplex PCR; TCRdb's copy has only in-frame clones and lacks some. The sample records 6,500 to 8,500 clones, roughly 80% being singletons. The sequenced sample consisted of FFPE minimally invasive lung adenocarcinoma tissue. The receptor source for this set is a donor older than 65 with lung adenocarcinoma. Both conserved end residues are part of each CDR3. A D gene is named only where the DNA matches it firmly. Clone sizes are given selectively: once, few, many, or a class where the clone is expanded.

cdr3_aa | cdr3_nt | j_call | d_call | clone_size | v_call
CSVEGRGVSYEQYF | TGCAGCGTCGAGGGGCGGGGCGTCTCCTACGAGCAGTACTTC | TRBJ2-7 | NA | NA | TRBV29-1
CASEAGGGYTF | TGTGCCAGCGAGGCAGGCGGTGGCTACACCTTC | TRBJ1-2 | NA | NA | TRBV6-6
CASSQVGDRHNQPQHF | TGCGCCAGCAGCCAAGTAGGGGACAGGCACAATCAGCCCCAGCATTTT | TRBJ1-5 | TRBD1 | NA | TRBV4-1
CASSTAGAGYEQYF | TGTGCCAGCAGCACCGCGGGGGCTGGTTACGAGCAGTACTTC | TRBJ2-7 | NA | NA | TRBV9
CAYRQASNQPQHF | TGTGCCTATAGACAGGCTTCAAATCAGCCCCAGCATTTT | TRBJ1-5 | NA | few | TRBV30
CASILQGAGSDTQYF | TGTGCCAGCATCCTACAGGGGGCCGGGTCAGATACGCAGTATTTT | TRBJ2-3 | TRBD1 | NA | TRBV6-4
CASSLSKTQYF | TGTGCCAGCAGCTTATCGAAGACCCAGTACTTC | TRBJ2-5 | NA | once | TRBV5-6
CASSSTSGRGETQYF | TGTGCCAGCAGCTCGACTAGCGGGAGAGGGGAGACCCAGTACTTC | TRBJ2-5 | TRBD2 | NA | TRBV7-6
CASSEGGGLQETQYF | TGTGCCAGCAGTGAGGGAGGGGGCCTCCAAGAGACCCAGTACTTC | TRBJ2-5 | NA | few | TRBV2
CASSPRPPGSGRETQYF | TGTGCCAGCAGTCCCAGGCCGCCGGGATCGGGGAGGGAGACCCAGTACTTC | TRBJ2-5 | NA | NA | TRBV27
CASIDRVGGYTF | TGTGCCAGCATAGACAGGGTGGGTGGCTACACCTTC | TRBJ1-2 | TRBD1 | NA | TRBV6-5
CASSRAGDGGSPLHF | TGCGCCAGCAGCCGAGCAGGGGATGGAGGATCACCCCTCCACTTT | TRBJ1-6 | NA | NA | TRBV5-1
CASSRQGSTGELFF | TGTGCCAGTAGTCGACAGGGAAGCACCGGGGAGCTGTTTTTT | TRBJ2-2 | TRBD1 | NA | TRBV19
CASSLFPGGPSYGYTF | TGTGCCAGCAGTTTATTCCCAGGGGGCCCTAGCTATGGCTACACCTTC | TRBJ1-2 | TRBD1 | NA | TRBV28
CASSLGARLAGDYEQYF | TGCGCCAGCAGCTTGGGGGCCCGACTAGCGGGAGACTACGAGCAGTACTTC | TRBJ2-7 | TRBD2 | NA | TRBV5-1
CASSLVGGVDSGELFF | TGCGCCAGCAGCCTGGTGGGAGGTGTCGATTCCGGGGAGCTGTTTTTT | TRBJ2-2 | NA | NA | TRBV5-1
CAISKNTGELFF | TGTGCCATCAGCAAGAACACCGGGGAGCTGTTTTTT | TRBJ2-2 | NA | NA | TRBV10-3
CASSRQRNLAEAFF | TGTGCCAGCAGTAGACAGCGGAATTTGGCTGAAGCTTTCTTT | TRBJ1-1 | NA | NA | TRBV6-1
CASSEAVTFSYEQYF | TGTGCCAGCAGCGAAGCTGTCACGTTCTCCTACGAGCAGTACTTC | TRBJ2-7 | NA | once | TRBV2
CASSFFTSNTGELFF | TGTGCCAGCAGCTTTTTCACTTCGAACACCGGGGAGCTGTTTTTT | TRBJ2-2 | NA | NA | TRBV7-2
CASSEGQGTYNEQFF | TGTGCCAGCAGCGAGGGACAGGGGACCTACAATGAGCAGTTCTTC | TRBJ2-1 | TRBD1 | NA | TRBV6-6
CASSFTGPQETQYF | TGTGCCAGCAGCTTTACAGGACCCCAAGAGACCCAGTACTTC | TRBJ2-5 | NA | NA | TRBV7-8
CASQLAGQINNEQFF | TGTGCCAGCCAATTAGCGGGACAGATAAACAATGAGCAGTTCTTC | TRBJ2-1 | NA | NA | TRBV28
CASSLMGRGDTEAFF | TGTGCCAGCAGCTTAATGGGAAGAGGAGACACTGAAGCTTTCTTT | TRBJ1-1 | NA | NA | TRBV7-9
CAISAASGSGGNEQFF | TGTGCCATCAGTGCCGCTAGCGGGAGTGGTGGCAATGAGCAGTTCTTC | TRBJ2-1 | TRBD2 | once | TRBV10-3
CASSAPGGNEQYF | TGTGCCAGCAGTGCTCCGGGGGGAAACGAGCAGTACTTC | TRBJ2-7 | TRBD2 | NA | TRBV28
CASSFGTSNQPQHF | TGTGCCAGCAGCTTCGGGACTAGCAATCAGCCCCAGCATTTT | TRBJ1-5 | NA | NA | TRBV11-2
CAWSDRQGAHPEKLFF | TGTGCCTGGAGTGACCGACAGGGGGCGCATCCTGAAAAACTGTTTTTT | TRBJ1-4 | TRBD1 | NA | TRBV30
CASSSWTGSTDTQYF | TGTGCCAGCAGCTCCTGGACGGGAAGCACAGATACGCAGTATTTT | TRBJ2-3 | NA | NA | TRBV11-2
CASSSVDEQFF | TGTGCCAGCAGTTCTGTAGACGAGCAGTTCTTC | TRBJ2-1 | NA | NA | TRBV28
CASSPVRAGQETQYF | TGTGCCAGCTCTCCGGTCAGGGCCGGGCAAGAGACCCAGTACTTC | TRBJ2-5 | NA | NA | TRBV2
CASSRTDSNQPQHF | TGTGCCAGCAGCCGGACAGATAGCAATCAGCCCCAGCATTTT | TRBJ1-5 | NA | few | TRBV7-9
CASSEGGDGYTF | TGTGCCAGCAGCGAGGGGGGGGATGGCTACACCTTC | TRBJ1-2 | NA | NA | TRBV11-2
CASSESGWGEQYF | TGTGCCAGCAGTGAGTCAGGTTGGGGCGAGCAGTACTTC | TRBJ2-7 | NA | NA | TRBV25-1
CASCDLNQPQHF | TGTGCCAGTTGCGACCTGAATCAGCCCCAGCATTTT | TRBJ1-5 | NA | once | TRBV19
CASSYIQGAPTGEQYF | TGTGCCAGCAGTTACATCCAGGGGGCGCCAACTGGGGAGCAGTACTTC | TRBJ2-7 | TRBD1 | NA | TRBV28
CASSPRWDEQFF | TGTGCCAGTAGCCCCCGGTGGGATGAGCAGTTCTTC | TRBJ2-1 | NA | NA | TRBV19
CASSRQRQNLFGANVLTF | TGTGCCAGCAGCCGACAAAGACAGAATCTCTTTGGGGCCAACGTCCTGACTTTC | TRBJ2-6 | NA | NA | TRBV7-8
CASSSKRWGRGQPQHF | TGTGCCAGCAGCTCTAAAAGGTGGGGGAGAGGGCAGCCCCAGCATTTT | TRBJ1-5 | NA | few | TRBV21-1
CASSFRAGDGPGYTF | TGTGCCAGCAGTTTCCGGGCAGGGGATGGACCTGGCTACACCTTC | TRBJ1-2 | NA | NA | TRBV6-5
CASSDRKGYNSPLHF | TGTGCCAGCAGCGATCGAAAGGGATATAATTCACCCCTCCACTTT | TRBJ1-6 | NA | NA | TRBV27
CASSSTGGADTEAFF | TGTGCCAGCAGCTCGACAGGTGGGGCGGACACTGAAGCTTTCTTT | TRBJ1-1 | NA | NA | TRBV7-9
CASTIVKGDFTEAFF | TGTGCCAGCACCATAGTGAAGGGTGACTTCACTGAAGCTTTCTTT | TRBJ1-1 | NA | NA | TRBV9
CASQSGSSYEQYF | TGTGCCAGCCAGAGCGGGAGTTCCTACGAGCAGTACTTC | TRBJ2-7 | TRBD2 | NA | TRBV11-3
CASSNYNEQFF | TGTGCCAGTAGTAACTACAATGAGCAGTTCTTC | TRBJ2-1 | NA | NA | TRBV19
CASSQVSGSSYEQYF | TGTGCCAGCAGCCAGGTTAGCGGCAGCTCCTACGAGCAGTACTTC | TRBJ2-7 | NA | NA | TRBV4-2
CASRDRAESGETQYF | TGTGCCAGTAGAGACAGGGCGGAGAGTGGGGAGACCCAGTACTTC | TRBJ2-5 | TRBD1 | few | TRBV19
CASSDQGGTEAFF | TGCGCCAGCAGCGATCAGGGAGGAACTGAAGCTTTCTTT | TRBJ1-1 | NA | NA | TRBV5-1
CASSAVAGANVLTF | TGTGCCAGCAGCGCCGTCGCTGGGGCCAACGTCCTGACTTTC | TRBJ2-6 | NA | NA | TRBV9
CASSPAPSSYNEQFF | TGTGCCAGCAGCCCCGCCCCTAGCTCCTACAATGAGCAGTTCTTC | TRBJ2-1 | NA | NA | TRBV7-3
CASGFSGRDTQYF | TGTGCCAGCGGGTTTTCAGGGAGGGATACGCAGTATTTT | TRBJ2-3 | NA | large | TRBV6-1
CASSVQGGNEKLFF | TGTGCCAGCAGTGTACAGGGAGGAAATGAAAAACTGTTTTTT | TRBJ1-4 | NA | NA | TRBV6-5
CASSLGDTLTNEKLFF | TGCGCCAGCAGCTTGGGAGACACTCTAACTAATGAAAAACTGTTTTTT | TRBJ1-4 | NA | NA | TRBV5-1
CASSPAPSSYNEQFF | TGTGCCAGCAGCCCCGCTCCGAGCTCCTACAATGAGCAGTTCTTC | TRBJ2-1 | NA | few | TRBV7-3